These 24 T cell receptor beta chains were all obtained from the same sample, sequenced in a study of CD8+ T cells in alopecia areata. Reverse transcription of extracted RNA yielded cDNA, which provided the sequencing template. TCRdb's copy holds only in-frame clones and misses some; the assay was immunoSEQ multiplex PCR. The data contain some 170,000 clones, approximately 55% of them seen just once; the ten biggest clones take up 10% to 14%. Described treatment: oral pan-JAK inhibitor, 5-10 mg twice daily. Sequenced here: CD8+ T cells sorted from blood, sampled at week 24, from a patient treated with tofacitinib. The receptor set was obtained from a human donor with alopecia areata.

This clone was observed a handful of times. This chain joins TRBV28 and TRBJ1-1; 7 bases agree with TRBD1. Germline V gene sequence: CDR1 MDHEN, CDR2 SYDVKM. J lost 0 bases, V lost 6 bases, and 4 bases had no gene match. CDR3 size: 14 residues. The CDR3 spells CASRVGGMNTEAFF. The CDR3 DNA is TGTGCCAGCAGAGTAGGGGGCATGAACACTGAAGCTTTCTTT.

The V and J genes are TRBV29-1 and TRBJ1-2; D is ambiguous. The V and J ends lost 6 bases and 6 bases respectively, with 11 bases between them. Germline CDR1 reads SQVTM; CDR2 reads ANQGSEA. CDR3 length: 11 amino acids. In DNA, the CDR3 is TGCAGCGTAGTTAGCCCGGATGGCTACACCTTC. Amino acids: CSVVSPDGYTF.

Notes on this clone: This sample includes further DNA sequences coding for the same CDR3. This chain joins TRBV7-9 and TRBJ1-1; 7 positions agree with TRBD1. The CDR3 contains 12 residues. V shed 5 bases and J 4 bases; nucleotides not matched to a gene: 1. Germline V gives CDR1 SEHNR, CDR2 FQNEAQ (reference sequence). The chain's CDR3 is CASSPGGTEAFF. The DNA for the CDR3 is TGTGCCAGCAGCCCAGGGGGCACTGAAGCTTTCTTT.

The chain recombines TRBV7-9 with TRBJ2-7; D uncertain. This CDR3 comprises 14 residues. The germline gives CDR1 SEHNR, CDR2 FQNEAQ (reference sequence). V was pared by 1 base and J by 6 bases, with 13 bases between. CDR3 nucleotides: TGTGCCAGCAGCTTAGGGTTCGAGACCCTCGAGCAGTACTTC. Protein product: CASSLGFETLEQYF.

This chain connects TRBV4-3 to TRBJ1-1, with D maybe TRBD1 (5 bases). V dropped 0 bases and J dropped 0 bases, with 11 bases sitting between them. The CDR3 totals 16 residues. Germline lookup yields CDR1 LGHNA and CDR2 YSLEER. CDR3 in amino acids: CASSQDAGALNTEAFF. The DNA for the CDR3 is TGCGCCAGCAGCCAAGACGCCGGGGCGCTGAACACTGAAGCTTTCTTT.

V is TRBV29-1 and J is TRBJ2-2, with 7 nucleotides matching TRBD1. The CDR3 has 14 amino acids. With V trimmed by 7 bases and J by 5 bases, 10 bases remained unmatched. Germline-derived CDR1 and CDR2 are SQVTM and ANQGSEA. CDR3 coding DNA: TGCAGCGGAGTTTTGACAGGGTCGACCGGGGAGCTGTTTTTT. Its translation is CSGVLTGSTGELFF.

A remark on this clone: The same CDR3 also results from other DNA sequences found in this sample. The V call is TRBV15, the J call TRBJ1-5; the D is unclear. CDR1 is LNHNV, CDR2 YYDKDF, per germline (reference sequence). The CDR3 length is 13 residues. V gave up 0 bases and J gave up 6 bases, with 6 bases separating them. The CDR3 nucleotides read TGTGCCACCAGCAGAGATCGACGTCAGCCCCAGCATTTT. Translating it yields CATSRDRRQPQHF.

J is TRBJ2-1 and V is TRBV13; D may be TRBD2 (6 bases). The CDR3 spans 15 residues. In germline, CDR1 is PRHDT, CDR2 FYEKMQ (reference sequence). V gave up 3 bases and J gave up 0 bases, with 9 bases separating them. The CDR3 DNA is TGTGCCAGCAGCTTTGCGGGGAGCTCCTACAATGAGCAGTTCTTC. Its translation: CASSFAGSSYNEQFF.

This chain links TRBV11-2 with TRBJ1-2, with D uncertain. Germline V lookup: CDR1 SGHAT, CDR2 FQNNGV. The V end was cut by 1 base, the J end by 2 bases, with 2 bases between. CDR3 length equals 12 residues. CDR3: CASSLVNYGYTF. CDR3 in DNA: TGTGCCAGCAGCTTAGTGAACTATGGCTACACCTTC.

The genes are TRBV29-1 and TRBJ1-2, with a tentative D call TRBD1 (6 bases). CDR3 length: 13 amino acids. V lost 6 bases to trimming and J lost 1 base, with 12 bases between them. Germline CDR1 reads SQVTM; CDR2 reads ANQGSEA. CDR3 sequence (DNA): TGCAGCGTGCCACAGGGAATTAACTATGGCTACACCTTC. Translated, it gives CSVPQGINYGYTF.

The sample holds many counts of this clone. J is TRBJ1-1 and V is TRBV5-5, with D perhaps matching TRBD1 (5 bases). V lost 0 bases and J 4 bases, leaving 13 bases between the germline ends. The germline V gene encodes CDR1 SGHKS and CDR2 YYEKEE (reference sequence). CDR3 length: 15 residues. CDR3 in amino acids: CASSLGQTSRTEAFF. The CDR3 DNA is TGTGCCAGCAGCTTGGGACAGACGAGTCGCACTGAAGCTTTCTTT.

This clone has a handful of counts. CDR3 protein: CASSHNTGEKDYGYTF. The DNA for the CDR3 is TGTGCCAGCAGTCACAATACAGGGGAAAAGGACTATGGCTACACCTTC. The gene calls are TRBV27 and TRBJ1-2; 7 nucleotides align to TRBD1. J gave up 3 bases and V 5 bases, and 12 bases lay outside the gene matches. This CDR3 has 16 residues. Germline assignment: CDR1 MNHEY and CDR2 SMNVEV (reference sequence).

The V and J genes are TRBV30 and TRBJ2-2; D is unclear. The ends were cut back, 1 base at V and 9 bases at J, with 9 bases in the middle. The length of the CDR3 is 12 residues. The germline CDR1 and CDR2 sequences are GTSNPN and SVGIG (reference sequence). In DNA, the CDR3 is TGTGCCTGGAGTGGAAACAACCGGGAGCTGTTTTTT. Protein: CAWSGNNRELFF.

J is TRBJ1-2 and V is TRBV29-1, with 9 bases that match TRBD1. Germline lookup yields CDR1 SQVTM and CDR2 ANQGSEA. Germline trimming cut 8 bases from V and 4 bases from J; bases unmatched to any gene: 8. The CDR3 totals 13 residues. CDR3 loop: CSIGGTGTYGYTF. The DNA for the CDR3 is TGCAGCATCGGGGGGACAGGGACCTATGGCTACACCTTC. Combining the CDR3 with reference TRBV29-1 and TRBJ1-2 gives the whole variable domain SAVISQKPSRDICQRGTSLTIQCQVDSQVTMMFWYRQQPGQSLTLIATANQGSEATYESGFVIDKFPISRPNLTFSTLTVSNMSPEDSSIYLCSIGGTGTYGYTFGSGTRLTVV.

In DNA, the CDR3 is TGCAGCGCATATAACAGCTATGGCTACACCTTC. Translated: CSAYNSYGYTF. V and J are TRBV29-1 and TRBJ1-2; D gene uncertain. Between the trimmed V and J ends, which lost 7 bases and 4 bases, there was a span of 10 bases. There are 11 residues in the CDR3. Germline CDR1 and CDR2: SQVTM and ANQGSEA.

CDR3 coding DNA: TGCGCCAGCAGCCAAGATCCAGCGGGAAGCACTGAAGCTTTCTTT. Translation gives CASSQDPAGSTEAFF. The V gene is TRBV4-3, the J gene TRBJ1-1; no clear D gene. Trimming cost V 0 bases and J 4 bases, with 12 bases left between them. The CDR3 has 15 amino acids. Germline V lookup: CDR1 LGHNA, CDR2 YSLEER.

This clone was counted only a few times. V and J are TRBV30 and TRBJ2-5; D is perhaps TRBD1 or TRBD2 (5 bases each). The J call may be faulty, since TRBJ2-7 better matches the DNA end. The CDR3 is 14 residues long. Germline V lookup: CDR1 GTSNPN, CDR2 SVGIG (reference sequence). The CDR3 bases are TGTGCCTGGACTCCGGGACCTGGGTCCTACGAGCAGTACTTC. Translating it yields CAWTPGPGSYEQYF.

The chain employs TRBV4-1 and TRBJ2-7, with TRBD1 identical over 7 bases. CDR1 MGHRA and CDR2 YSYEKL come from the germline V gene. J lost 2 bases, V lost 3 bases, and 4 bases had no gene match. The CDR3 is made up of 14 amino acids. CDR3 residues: CASSHRQGAYEQYF. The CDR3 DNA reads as TGCGCCAGCAGCCATAGACAGGGTGCCTACGAGCAGTACTTC.

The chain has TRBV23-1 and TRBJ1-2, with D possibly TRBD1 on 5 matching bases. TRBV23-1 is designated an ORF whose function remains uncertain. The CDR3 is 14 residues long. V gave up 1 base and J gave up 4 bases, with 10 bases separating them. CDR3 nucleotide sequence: TGCGCCAGCAGTCAATACCGGGACGCCTATGGCTACACCTTC. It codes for CASSQYRDAYGYTF.

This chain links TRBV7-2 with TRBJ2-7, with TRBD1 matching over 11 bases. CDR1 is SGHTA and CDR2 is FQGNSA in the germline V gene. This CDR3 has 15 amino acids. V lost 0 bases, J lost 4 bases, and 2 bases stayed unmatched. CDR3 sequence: CASSLAGQGGYEQYF. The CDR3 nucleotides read TGTGCCAGCAGCTTAGCGGGACAGGGGGGTTACGAGCAGTACTTC.

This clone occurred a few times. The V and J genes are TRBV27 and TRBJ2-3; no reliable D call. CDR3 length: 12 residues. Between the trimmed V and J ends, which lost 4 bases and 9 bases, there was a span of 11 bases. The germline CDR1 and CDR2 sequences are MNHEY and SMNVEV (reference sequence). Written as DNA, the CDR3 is TGTGCCAGCAGTTCCCCCGAAAGGACGCAGTATTTT. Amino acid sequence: CASSSPERTQYF.

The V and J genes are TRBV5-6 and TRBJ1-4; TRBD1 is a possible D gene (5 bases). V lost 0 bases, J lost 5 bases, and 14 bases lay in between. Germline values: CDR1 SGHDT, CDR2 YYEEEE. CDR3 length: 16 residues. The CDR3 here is CASSLGDDALNEKLFF. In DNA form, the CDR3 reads TGTGCCAGCAGCTTGGGGGACGACGCCCTGAATGAAAAACTGTTTTTT.

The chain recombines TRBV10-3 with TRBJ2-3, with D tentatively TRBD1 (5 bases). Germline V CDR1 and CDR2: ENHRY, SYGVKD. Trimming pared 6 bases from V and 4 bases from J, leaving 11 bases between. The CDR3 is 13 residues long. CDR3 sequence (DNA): TGTGCCATCAGCCTTACAGGCTCAGATACGCAGTATTTT. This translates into CAISLTGSDTQYF.

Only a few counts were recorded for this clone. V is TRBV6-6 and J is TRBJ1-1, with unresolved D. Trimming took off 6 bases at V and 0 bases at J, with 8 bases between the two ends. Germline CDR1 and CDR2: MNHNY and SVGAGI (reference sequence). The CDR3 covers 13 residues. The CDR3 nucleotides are TGTGCCAGCAGCCCCTCTTTGAACACTGAAGCTTTCTTT. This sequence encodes CASSPSLNTEAFF.